The 29 T cell receptor beta chains listed next were all sequenced from one sample in a study of control samples from healthy donors and cancer patients (dated by TCRdb to the early 2020s). Libraries were made using the immunoSEQ multiplex PCR assay. The table was pulled from immuneACCESS by TCRdb, which kept in-frame rearrangements only. Such tables lose some clones; where checked, under half of the loss comes from unresolved V genes, and the rest has no known cause. This sample holds 100,000 to 150,000 clones; about 93% were observed only once. The ten largest clonotypes hold about 2.5% of the sample. Specimen: blood. The receptors were sampled from a man in his forties in good health.

The rearrangement joins TRBV5-1 to TRBJ2-3; 8 nucleotides match TRBD2. The V and J ends lost 7 bases and 6 bases, in that order; junction bases with no gene match: 16. From germline, CDR1 is SGHRS and CDR2 YFSETQ. CDR3 size: 16 residues. In nucleotides, the CDR3 is TGCGCCAGCGGGTCCGGTGGCGGGGGGATTACCGATACGCAGTATTTT. The encoded protein is CASGSGGGGITDTQYF.

This clone appeared a single time. The chain has TRBV19 and TRBJ1-3; D is uncertain. Trimming removed 4 bases at V and 0 bases at J, with 13 bases between. The CDR3 runs to 16 residues. Germline V gives CDR1 LNHDA, CDR2 SQIVND (reference sequence). CDR3 amino acids: CASSRPTGSSGNTIYF. CDR3 nucleotides: TGTGCCAGTAGTAGGCCGACGGGGAGCTCTGGAAACACCATATATTTT.

The chain combines TRBV12-3 or TRBV12-4 with TRBJ2-7, with unresolved D. This CDR3 comprises 12 residues. Trimming left V 5 bases short and J 3 bases short, with 8 bases between. The CDR3 DNA is TGTGCCAGCAGTAGACCGAACTACGAGCAGTACTTC. It codes for CASSRPNYEQYF.

The V gene is TRBV9, the J gene TRBJ2-3, with a tentative D call TRBD1 (6 bases). Germline CDR1 reads SGDLS; CDR2 reads YYNGEE. V was trimmed by 1 base and J by 0 bases, leaving 9 bases between them. This CDR3 comprises 15 residues. This CDR3 is CASSVQGSSTDTQYF. In nucleotides, the CDR3 is TGTGCCAGCAGCGTACAGGGGTCTAGCACAGATACGCAGTATTTT.

This clone was found once. The chain employs TRBV15 and TRBJ2-5; D unclear. Germline loops: CDR1 LNHNV, CDR2 YYDKDF (reference sequence). The ends were cut back, 0 bases at V and 5 bases at J, with 13 bases in the middle. There are 15 residues in the CDR3. CDR3 amino acids: CATSREGQPSETQYF. CDR3 DNA sequence: TGTGCCACCAGCAGAGAGGGCCAGCCCAGCGAGACCCAGTACTTC.

The chain has TRBV4-1 and TRBJ1-1, with TRBD1 identical over 9 bases. Germline CDR1 reads MGHRA; CDR2 reads YSYEKL. The length of the CDR3 is 15 residues. The V segment lost 3 bases and the J segment 4 bases; nucleotides outside the gene matches: 6. The CDR3 bases are TGCGCCAGCAGCCACAAAGGGACAGGGATCACTGAAGCTTTCTTT. Amino acid sequence: CASSHKGTGITEAFF.

V and J are TRBV24-1 and TRBJ2-7; D possibly corresponds to TRBD2 (7 bases). V was shortened by 6 bases and J by 6 bases, with 14 bases between the two germline ends. In germline, CDR1 is KGHDR, CDR2 SFDVKD. There are 13 residues in the CDR3. CDR3 in DNA: TGTGCCACCAGTTACGGAGGGGGGGCCGAGCAGTACTTC. Protein product: CATSYGGGAEQYF.

This clone appeared once. The V and J genes are TRBV18 and TRBJ2-3; tentatively, D is TRBD1 or TRBD2 (6 bases each). The germline V and J ends were trimmed by 3 bases and 1 base, with 17 bases remaining between them. The CDR3 has 17 residues. Germline V gene lookup returns CDR1 KGHSH and CDR2 LQKENI. CDR3 sequence: CASSPSTGAYGTDTQYF. For the CDR3, the DNA is TGTGCCAGCTCACCGTCGACGGGGGCTTACGGCACAGATACGCAGTATTTT. The whole variable domain, remainder taken from reference TRBV18 and TRBJ2-3, is NAGVMQNPRHLVRRRGQEARLRCSPMKGHSHVYWYRQLPEEGLKFMVYLQKENIIDESGMPKERFSAEFPKEGPSILRIQQVVRGDSAAYFCASSPSTGAYGTDTQYFGPGTRLTVL.

The chain has TRBV5-1 and TRBJ2-3; possibly TRBD1 for D (5 bases). CDR3 length: 16 residues. Germline values: CDR1 SGHRS, CDR2 YFSETQ. With 3 bases removed from V and 2 bases from J, the gap between germline ends came to 16 bases. The CDR3 loop is CASSYKTDPYTDTQYF. DNA for the CDR3: TGCGCCAGCAGCTACAAGACAGACCCTTACACAGATACGCAGTATTTT.

The chain couples TRBV5-4 to TRBJ1-1; D gene unclear. The CDR3 is made up of 12 amino acids. The ends were cut back, 0 bases at V and 6 bases at J, with 6 bases in the middle. Per germline, CDR1 SGHNT and CDR2 YYREEE (reference sequence). The CDR3 reads CASSLVNAEAFF. DNA of the CDR3: TGTGCCAGCAGCTTGGTAAACGCTGAAGCTTTCTTT.

The chain joins TRBV5-4 to TRBJ2-7; TRBD1 agrees at 10 bases. CDR1 is SGHNT and CDR2 is YYREEE in the germline V gene (reference sequence). V was clipped by 4 bases and J by 6 bases; unmatched bases: 10. The length of the CDR3 is 15 residues. The CDR3 sequence: CASSNRQGALIEQYF. The CDR3 DNA sequence: TGTGCCAGCAGCAACAGACAGGGGGCTTTGATCGAGCAGTACTTC.

The rearrangement uses TRBV13 and TRBJ2-7; D tentatively fits TRBD1 or TRBD2 (5 bases each). V lost 4 bases and J lost 10, with 14 bases in between. Germline V gene data show CDR1 as PRHDT and CDR2 as FYEKMQ (reference sequence). The length of the CDR3 is 12 residues. Written as DNA, the CDR3 is TGTGCCAGCAGCTCGGGACGGATGAAACAGTACTTC. It is translated as CASSSGRMKQYF.

V is TRBV6-2 or TRBV6-3 and J is TRBJ1-1; TRBD1 agrees at 7 bases. The length of the CDR3 is 18 residues. Germline V lookup: CDR1 MNHEY, CDR2 SVGEGT. V dropped 2 bases and J dropped 4; count of bases not matched to a gene: 16. This CDR3 reads CASSYRQGRDASGTEAFF. The CDR3 nucleotides read TGTGCCAGCAGTTACCGACAGGGAAGGGACGCCAGTGGCACTGAAGCTTTCTTT.

J is TRBJ2-2 and V is TRBV28; no firm D call. This CDR3 comprises 14 residues. Germline V gives CDR1 MDHEN, CDR2 SYDVKM. The V and J ends lost 2 bases and 6 bases respectively, with 10 bases between them. CDR3 sequence: CASSLILGSGELFF. CDR3 coding DNA: TGTGCCAGCAGTTTAATATTGGGATCCGGGGAGCTGTTTTTT. Drawing the rest from reference TRBV28 and TRBJ2-2, the complete variable domain is DVKVTQSSRYLVKRTGEKVFLECVQDMDHENMFWYRQDPGLGLRLIYFSYDVKMKEKGDIPEGYSVSREKKERFSLILESASTNQTSMYLCASSLILGSGELFFGEGSRLTVL.

V gene TRBV5-1 combines with J gene TRBJ2-2; 8 bases agree with TRBD1. Trimming at V came to 6 bases and at J to 4 bases, leaving 5 bases not matched to a gene. This CDR3 comprises 14 residues. Germline CDR1 reads SGHRS; CDR2 reads YFSETQ. In DNA form, the CDR3 reads TGCGCCAGCAACCCGGACAGGGTCACCGGGGAGCTGTTTTTT. Protein: CASNPDRVTGELFF. Looking up the rest from reference TRBV5-1 and TRBJ2-2 gives the full variable domain: KAGVTQTPRYLIKTRGQQVTLSCSPISGHRSVSWYQQTPGQGLQFLFEYFSETQRNKGNFPGRFSGRQFSNSRSEMNVSTLELGDSALYLCASNPDRVTGELFFGEGSRLTVL.

Only one count was recorded for this clone. This chain connects TRBV5-1 to TRBJ2-7, with 14 bases matching TRBD2. Germline V lookup: CDR1 SGHRS, CDR2 YFSETQ. V shed 5 bases, J shed 4 bases, and the junction held 2 bases outside the gene matches. The CDR3 totals 14 residues. The CDR3 reads CASRGTSGGYEQYF. The CDR3 bases are TGCGCCAGCAGAGGGACTAGCGGGGGATACGAGCAGTACTTC.

The chain combines TRBV2 with TRBJ1-2; no definite D call. The germline V gene has CDR1 SNHLY and CDR2 FYNNEI. Trimming left V 0 bases short and J 8 bases short, with 13 bases between. This CDR3 spans 14 amino acids. CDR3 residues: CASSEASSRRGYTF. The DNA for the CDR3 is TGTGCCAGCAGTGAAGCGTCATCCCGTAGAGGCTACACCTTC.

This chain connects TRBV12-3 or TRBV12-4 to TRBJ1-2; 7 bases are a match to TRBD1. With V trimmed by 5 bases and J by 8 bases, 8 bases remained unmatched. This CDR3 region has 13 residues. CDR3 residues: CASSTRDSQGYTF. Written as DNA, the CDR3 is TGTGCCAGCAGTACCCGGGACAGTCAAGGCTACACCTTC.

With regard to this clone: This likely comes from a read error, as the CDR3 has no conserved phenylalanine or tryptophan at its end. It is unclear where the CDR3 begins or ends on the DNA, so no DNA is shown, and the CDR3 is as TCRdb lists it. The genes are TRBV5-1 and TRBJ1-1; TRBD1 is the table's D call and was not checked against the DNA. The germline V gene has CDR1 SGHRS and CDR2 YFSETQ. The CDR3 is made up of 11 amino acids, end residues included. CDR3 in amino acids: CASSQGTAVGV.

The chain couples TRBV28 to TRBJ1-5; tentatively, D is TRBD1 (5 bases). Trimming removed 6 bases at V and 3 bases at J, with 12 bases between. The CDR3 extends over 14 amino acids. CDR1 is MDHEN, CDR2 SYDVKM, per germline. CDR3 loop: CASSPNRYNQPQHF. CDR3 coding DNA: TGTGCCAGCAGCCCGAACAGGTACAATCAGCCCCAGCATTTT.

V gene TRBV5-1 combines with J gene TRBJ2-7; D tentatively reads TRBD1 or TRBD2 (5 bases each). CDR3 size: 17 residues. Trimming removed 0 bases at V and 7 bases at J, with 23 bases between. CDR1 is SGHRS, CDR2 YFSETQ, per germline. The CDR3 DNA follows: TGCGCCAGCAGCTTGGGTCTGCCCCCATCTCAGGGCGGGGAGCAGTACTTC. This encodes CASSLGLPPSQGGEQYF.

The gene calls are TRBV18 and TRBJ1-2, with D tentatively TRBD1 (6 bases). Germline V gene data show CDR1 as KGHSH and CDR2 as LQKENI. Trimming cost V 3 bases and J 6 bases, with 11 bases left between them. The CDR3 spans 13 residues. This chain's CDR3 is CASSPGGANGYTF. DNA of the CDR3: TGTGCCAGCTCACCCGGGGGGGCGAATGGCTACACCTTC.

This chain uses TRBV5-6 with TRBJ2-3; D gene ambiguous. The V end was cut by 4 bases, the J end by 1 base, with 1 base between. Germline V CDR1 and CDR2: SGHDT, YYEEEE. The CDR3 length is 11 residues. CDR3 loop: CASSRTDTQYF. The CDR3 DNA sequence: TGTGCCAGCAGCCGCACAGATACGCAGTATTTT.

The J gene is TRBJ2-5, the V gene TRBV2, with no clear D. V lost 7 bases and J 1 base, leaving 10 bases between the germline ends. CDR1 and CDR2 (germline): SNHLY, FYNNEI. This CDR3 comprises 13 residues. CDR3 sequence (DNA): TGTGCCAGCAAACGTAGTTCCCAAGAGACCCAGTACTTC. Translated, it gives CASKRSSQETQYF.

This sequence joins TRBV4-2 and TRBJ1-2; D gene uncertain. Germline assignment: CDR1 LGHNA and CDR2 YNFKEQ. The CDR3 is made up of 14 amino acids. The ends were cut back, 1 base at V and 4 bases at J, with 10 bases in the middle. This CDR3 reads CASSQVSGSYGYTF. CDR3 coding DNA: TGTGCCAGCAGCCAAGTCTCCGGCTCCTATGGCTACACCTTC.

The V gene is TRBV6-5, the J gene TRBJ1-1; D is unresolved. Trimming took off 4 bases at V and 4 bases at J, with 10 bases between the two ends. Germline V gene data show CDR1 as MNHEY and CDR2 as SVGAGI. The CDR3 consists of 13 residues. CDR3 loop: CASSSSTPTEAFF. DNA for the CDR3: TGTGCCAGCAGTTCTTCAACCCCCACTGAAGCTTTCTTT.

The V call is TRBV4-2, the J call TRBJ1-2; D is uncertain. This CDR3 region has 13 residues. V was pared by 0 bases and J by 5 bases, with 7 bases between. Germline V gene sequence: CDR1 LGHNA, CDR2 YNFKEQ. CDR3 in amino acids: CASSQDGSYGYTF. The CDR3 bases are TGTGCCAGCAGCCAAGATGGGAGTTATGGCTACACCTTC.

V gene TRBV7-2 combines with J gene TRBJ1-2; D ambiguous. CDR1 is SGHTA and CDR2 is FQGNSA in the germline V gene. This CDR3 has 14 amino acids. V shed 0 bases and J shed 4 bases, with 9 bases lying between them. The chain's CDR3 is CASSLADGFYGYTF. As DNA, the CDR3 is TGTGCCAGCAGCTTAGCGGACGGGTTCTATGGCTACACCTTC.

J is TRBJ1-6 and V is TRBV11-2; 7 bases are shared with TRBD1. The CDR3 loop spans 15 amino acids. Germline V gene data show CDR1 as SGHAT and CDR2 as FQNNGV. The V and J ends lost 4 bases and 7 bases, in that order; junction bases with no gene match: 7. CDR3 sequence (DNA): TGTGCCAGCAGCTCCGGCTACAGGGGAAATTCACCCCTCCACTTT. It is translated as CASSSGYRGNSPLHF.